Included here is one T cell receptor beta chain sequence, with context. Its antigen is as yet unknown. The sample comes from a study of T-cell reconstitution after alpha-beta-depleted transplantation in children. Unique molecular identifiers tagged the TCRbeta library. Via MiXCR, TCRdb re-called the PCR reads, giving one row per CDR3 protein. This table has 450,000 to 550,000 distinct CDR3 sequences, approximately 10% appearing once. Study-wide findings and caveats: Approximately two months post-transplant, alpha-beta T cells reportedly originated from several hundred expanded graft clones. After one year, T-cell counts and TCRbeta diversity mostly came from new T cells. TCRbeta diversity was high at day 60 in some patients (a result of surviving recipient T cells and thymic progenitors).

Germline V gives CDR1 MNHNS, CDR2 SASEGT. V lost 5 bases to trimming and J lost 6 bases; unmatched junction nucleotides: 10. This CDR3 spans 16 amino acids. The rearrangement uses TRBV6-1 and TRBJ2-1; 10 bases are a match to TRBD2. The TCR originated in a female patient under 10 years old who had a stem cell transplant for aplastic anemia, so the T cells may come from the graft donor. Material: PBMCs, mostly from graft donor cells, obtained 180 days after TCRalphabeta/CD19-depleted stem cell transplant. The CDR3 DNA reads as TGTGCCAGCAGTACATTAGCGGGGGGCCCCGGCAATGAGCAGTTCTTC. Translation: CASSTLAGGPGNEQFF.